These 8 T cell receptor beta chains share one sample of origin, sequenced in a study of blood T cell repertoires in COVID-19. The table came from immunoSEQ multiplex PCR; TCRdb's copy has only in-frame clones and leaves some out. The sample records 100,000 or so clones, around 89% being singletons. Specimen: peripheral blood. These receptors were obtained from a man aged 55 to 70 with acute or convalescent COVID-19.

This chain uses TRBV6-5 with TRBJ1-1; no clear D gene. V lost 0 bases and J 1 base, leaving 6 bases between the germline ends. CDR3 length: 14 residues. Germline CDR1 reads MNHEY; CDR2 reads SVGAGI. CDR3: CASSYSSTNTEAFF. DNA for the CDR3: TGTGCCAGCAGTTACTCGTCTACGAACACTGAAGCTTTCTTT.

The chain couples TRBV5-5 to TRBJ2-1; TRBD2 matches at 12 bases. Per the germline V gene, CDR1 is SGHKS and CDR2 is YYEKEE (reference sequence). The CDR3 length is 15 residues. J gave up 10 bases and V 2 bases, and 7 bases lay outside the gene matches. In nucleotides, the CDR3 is TGTGCCAGCAGCTTTCAGGGACTAGCGGGTGGAGAGCAGTTCTTC. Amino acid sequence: CASSFQGLAGGEQFF.

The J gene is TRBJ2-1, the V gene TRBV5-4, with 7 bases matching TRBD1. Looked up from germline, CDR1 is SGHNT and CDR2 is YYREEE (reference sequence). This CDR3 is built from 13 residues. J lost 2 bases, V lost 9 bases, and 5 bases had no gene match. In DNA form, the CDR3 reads TGTGCCACACACAGGGGTCCCTACAATGAGCAGTTCTTC. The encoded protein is CATHRGPYNEQFF.

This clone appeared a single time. Here the CDR3 reads CASVKGGVSEQYF. The CDR3 DNA sequence: TGTGCCAGCGTAAAAGGGGGTGTTAGTGAGCAGTACTTC. This rearrangement joins TRBV28 to TRBJ2-7; weak D call: TRBD1 (6 bases). V was shortened by 8 bases and J by 7 bases, with 18 bases between the two germline ends. This CDR3 is 13 amino acids long. Germline assignment: CDR1 MDHEN and CDR2 SYDVKM.

CDR3 sequence reads: CASSLTGTGRGEQYF. In nucleotides, the CDR3 is TGTGCCAGCAGCCTTACCGGGACAGGGCGGGGCGAGCAGTACTTC. The chain uses TRBV9 and TRBJ2-7, with 9 bases matching TRBD1. The CDR3 is 15 residues long. With V trimmed by 4 bases and J by 6 bases, 11 bases remained unmatched. Germline assignment: CDR1 SGDLS and CDR2 YYNGEE.

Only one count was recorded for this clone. The CDR3, as DNA: TGTGCCAGTAGTCCTACAGGGGAGCGGGGGTTGGTCGTGGAGACCCAGTACTTC. Residues: CASSPTGERGLVVETQYF. The chain combines TRBV19 with TRBJ2-5; D may be TRBD2 (8 bases). The germline V gene encodes CDR1 LNHDA and CDR2 SQIVND (reference sequence). There are 18 residues in the CDR3. The germline V and J ends were trimmed by 5 bases and 5 bases, with 27 bases remaining between them.

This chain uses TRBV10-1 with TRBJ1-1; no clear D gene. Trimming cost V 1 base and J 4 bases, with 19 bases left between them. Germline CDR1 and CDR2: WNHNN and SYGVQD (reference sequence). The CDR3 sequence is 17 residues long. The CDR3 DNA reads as TGCGCCAGCAGTGAGTATTACCCATTTCAGGAGGGCACTGAAGCTTTCTTT. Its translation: CASSEYYPFQEGTEAFF.

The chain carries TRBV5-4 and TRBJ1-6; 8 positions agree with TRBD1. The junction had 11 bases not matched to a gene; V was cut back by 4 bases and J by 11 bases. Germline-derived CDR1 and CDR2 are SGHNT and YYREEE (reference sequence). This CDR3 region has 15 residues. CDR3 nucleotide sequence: TGTGCCAGCAGCCCCTCCGGGACAGGTGTCACACCCCTCCACTTT. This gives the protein CASSPSGTGVTPLHF. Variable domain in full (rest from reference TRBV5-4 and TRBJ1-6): ETGVTQSPTHLIKTRGQQVTLRCSSQSGHNTVSWYQQALGQGPQFIFQYYREEENGRGNFPPRFSGLQFPNYSSELNVNALELDDSALYLCASSPSGTGVTPLHFGNGTRLTVT.